These 9 T cell receptor beta chains came from one sample sequenced in a study of tumor and adjacent non-tumor tissue in lung cancer. A modified ARM-PCR protocol with three rounds of nested PCR amplified TCRbeta. TCRdb passed the multiplex PCR reads through MiXCR, listing each CDR3 protein once. The table lists 60,000 to 85,000 distinct CDR3 sequences, roughly 76% of them singletons. This sample's RNA came from whole unsorted tissue. Material for sequencing was lung tumor tissue. The receptors were gathered from a woman between 50 and 59 years old with non-small cell lung cancer.

A single count supports this clonotype. The chain employs TRBV12-3 or TRBV12-4 and TRBJ2-6; TRBD1 is a possible D gene (5 bases). The ends were cut back, 6 bases at V and 6 bases at J, with 18 bases in the middle. The CDR3 is 16 amino acids. CDR3 loop: CASSLLGALVANVLTF. CDR3 bases: TGTGCCAGCAGCCTCCTTGGGGCTCTGGTGGCCAACGTCCTGACTTTC.

With respect to this clonotype: Its ends do not fully match the called genes, so a read error is possible. The chain recombines TRBV20-1 with TRBJ1-3; D is unclear. The CDR3 loop spans 16 amino acids. Germline V lookup: CDR1 DFQATT, CDR2 SNEGSKA (reference sequence). The CDR3 region is CSVRVARGVEGNTIYF. In DNA form, the CDR3 reads TGCAGTGTTAGAGTCGCGCGGGGTGTGGAGGGAAACACCATATATTTT.

As regards this clonotype: At one of its ends the junction is not consistent with the germline gene, which may arise from a read error. J is TRBJ1-1 and V is TRBV12-3 or TRBV12-4; D uncertain. This CDR3 has 12 amino acids. The CDR3 DNA follows: TGTGTCAGCACCTTGACCGACACTGAAGCTTTCTTT. Its translation is CVSTLTDTEAFF.

About this clonotype itself: The conserved final phenylalanine or tryptophan is absent from the CDR3, which likely points to a read error. The chain employs TRBV28 and TRBJ1-2; the D is unclear. There are 15 residues in the CDR3. Germline V gene data show CDR1 as MDHEN and CDR2 as SYDVKM. CDR3 in DNA: TGTACCAGCATCCCCACAATGCAAGGAGTTTGGGGCTACACCTTA. As protein: CTSIPTMQGVWGYTL.

For this clonotype: A read error is likely, as this CDR3 ends without the conserved phenylalanine or tryptophan. The gene calls are TRBV29-1 and TRBJ2-1; D uncertain. The germline V gene has CDR1 SQVTM and CDR2 ANQGSEA. The CDR3 loop spans 13 amino acids. The CDR3 region has the DNA TGCAGTGTTGATAGGAAGGGCAATAATGAGCAGTTCTTA. The encoded protein is CSVDRKGNNEQFL.

The chain has TRBV28 and TRBJ2-2, with D possibly TRBD1 on 5 matching bases. The V gene's germline CDR1 is MDHEN and CDR2 SYDVKM. V lost 9 bases, J lost 1 base, and 9 bases lay in between. The CDR3 totals 13 residues. CDR3 nucleotides: TGTGCCAGATGTCAGGGGAACACCGGGGAGCTGTTTTTT. It encodes CARCQGNTGELFF.

This sequence joins TRBV20-1 and TRBJ2-7; 8 bases fit TRBD1. This CDR3 comprises 14 residues. Looked up from germline, CDR1 is DFQATT and CDR2 is SNEGSKA (reference sequence). Trimming took 6 bases from V and 3 from J; bases not matched to a gene: 10. The CDR3 DNA reads TGCAGTGCAAGAAGTGAGGGGACAGGCTACGAGCAGTACTTC. It yields the protein CSARSEGTGYEQYF.

In this sample, this clonotype turned up many times. The chain carries TRBV28 and TRBJ2-2; TRBD1 matches 9 bases. The V gene end was trimmed by 3 bases and the J gene end by 1 base; junction bases not matched to a gene: 3. The CDR3 sequence is 16 residues long. From germline, CDR1 is MDHEN and CDR2 SYDVKM. CDR3 sequence reads: CASSFWGQGNTGELFF. CDR3 nucleotides: TGTGCCAGCAGTTTTTGGGGACAGGGGAACACCGGGGAGCTGTTTTTT.

As regards this clonotype: Lacking the conserved final phenylalanine or tryptophan, this CDR3 likely reflects a read error. The J gene is TRBJ2-7, the V gene TRBV4-3; possibly TRBD2 for D (5 bases). CDR3 length: 13 residues. The V end lost 2 bases, the J end lost 6 bases, and 11 bases lay between the germline ends. CDR1 LGHNA and CDR2 YSLEER come from the germline V gene. CDR3 sequence (DNA): TGCGCCAGCAGCCAACGGAGAGGGCGCGAGCAGTACTTA. Its protein product is CASSQRRGREQYL.